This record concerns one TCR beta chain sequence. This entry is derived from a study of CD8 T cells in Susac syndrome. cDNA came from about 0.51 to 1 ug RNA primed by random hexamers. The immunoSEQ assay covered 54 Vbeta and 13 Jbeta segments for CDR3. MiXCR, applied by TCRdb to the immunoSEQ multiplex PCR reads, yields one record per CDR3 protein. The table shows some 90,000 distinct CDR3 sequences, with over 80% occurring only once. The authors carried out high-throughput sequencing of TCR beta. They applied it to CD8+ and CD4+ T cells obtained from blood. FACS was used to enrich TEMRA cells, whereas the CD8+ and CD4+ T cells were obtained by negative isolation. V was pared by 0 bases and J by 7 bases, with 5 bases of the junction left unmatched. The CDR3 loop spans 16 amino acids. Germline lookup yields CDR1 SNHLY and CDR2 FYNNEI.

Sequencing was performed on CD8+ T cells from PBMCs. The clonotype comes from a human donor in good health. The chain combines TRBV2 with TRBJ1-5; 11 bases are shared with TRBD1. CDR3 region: CASSEAGTGGRQPQHF. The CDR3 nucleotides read TGTGCCAGCAGTGAAGCGGGGACAGGGGGTAGGCAGCCCCAGCATTTT.